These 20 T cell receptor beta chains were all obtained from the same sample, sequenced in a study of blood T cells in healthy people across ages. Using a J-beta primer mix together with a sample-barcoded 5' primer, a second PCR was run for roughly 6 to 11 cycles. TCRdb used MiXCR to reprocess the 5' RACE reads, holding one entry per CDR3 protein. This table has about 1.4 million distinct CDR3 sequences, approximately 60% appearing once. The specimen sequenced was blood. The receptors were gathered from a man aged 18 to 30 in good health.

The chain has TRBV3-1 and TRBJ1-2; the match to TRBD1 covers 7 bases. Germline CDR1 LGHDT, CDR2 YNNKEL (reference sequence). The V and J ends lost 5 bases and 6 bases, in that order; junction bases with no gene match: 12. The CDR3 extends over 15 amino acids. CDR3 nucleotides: TGTGCCAGCAGCATTCGGGACAGACACAGAAATGGCTACACCTTC. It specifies CASSIRDRHRNGYTF.

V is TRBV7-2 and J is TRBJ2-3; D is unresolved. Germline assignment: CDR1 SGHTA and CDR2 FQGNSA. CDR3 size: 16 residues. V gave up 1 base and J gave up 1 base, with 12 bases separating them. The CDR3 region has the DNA TGTGCCAGCAGCTTAGAACACGTTTCGGGCACAGATACGCAGTATTTT. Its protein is CASSLEHVSGTDTQYF.

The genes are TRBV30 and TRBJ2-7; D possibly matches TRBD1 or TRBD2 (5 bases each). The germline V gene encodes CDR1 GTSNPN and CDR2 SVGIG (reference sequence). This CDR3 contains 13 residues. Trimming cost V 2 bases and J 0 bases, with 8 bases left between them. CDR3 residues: CAWSWGSSYEQYF. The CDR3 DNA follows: TGTGCCTGGAGTTGGGGGAGCTCCTACGAGCAGTACTTC.

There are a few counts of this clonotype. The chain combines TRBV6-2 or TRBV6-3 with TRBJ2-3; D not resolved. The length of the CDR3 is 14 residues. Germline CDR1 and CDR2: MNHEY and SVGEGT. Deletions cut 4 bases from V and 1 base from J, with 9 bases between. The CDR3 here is CASSWLGGTDTQYF. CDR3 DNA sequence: TGTGCCAGCAGTTGGCTTGGGGGCACAGATACGCAGTATTTT.

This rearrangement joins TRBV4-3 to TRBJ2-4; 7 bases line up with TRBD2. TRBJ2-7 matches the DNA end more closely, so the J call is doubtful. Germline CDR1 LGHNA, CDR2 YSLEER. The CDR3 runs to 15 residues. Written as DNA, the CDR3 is TGCGCCAGCAGCGGGGAGGGAGTCCTTGATTACGAGCAGTACTTC. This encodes CASSGEGVLDYEQYF.

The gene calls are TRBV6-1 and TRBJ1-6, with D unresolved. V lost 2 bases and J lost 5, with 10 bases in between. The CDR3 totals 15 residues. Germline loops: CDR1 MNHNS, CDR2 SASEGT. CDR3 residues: CASSEWTADNSPLHF. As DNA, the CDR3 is TGTGCCAGCAGTGAATGGACGGCGGATAATTCACCCCTCCACTTT.

This chain's CDR3 is CSPSGGQQETQYF. The CDR3 DNA follows: TGCAGTCCAAGCGGGGGACAGCAAGAGACCCAGTACTTC. The chain links TRBV20-1 to TRBJ2-4; D may be TRBD2 (8 bases). The tail of the sequence fits TRBJ2-5 better, so the J call may be wrong. This CDR3 spans 13 amino acids. CDR1 and CDR2 (germline): DFQATT, SNEGSKA (reference sequence).

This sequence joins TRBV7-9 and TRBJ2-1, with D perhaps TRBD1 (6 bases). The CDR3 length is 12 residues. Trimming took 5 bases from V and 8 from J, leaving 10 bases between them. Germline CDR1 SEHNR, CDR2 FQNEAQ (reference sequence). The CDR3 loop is CASSPWGHEQFF. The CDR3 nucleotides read TGTGCCAGCAGCCCCTGGGGGCATGAGCAGTTCTTC. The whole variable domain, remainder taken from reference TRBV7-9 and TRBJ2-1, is DTGVSQNPRHKITKRGQNVTFRCDPISEHNRLYWYRQTLGQGPEFLTYFQNEAQLEKSRLLSDRFSAERPKGSFSTLEIQRTEQGDSAMYLCASSPWGHEQFFGPGTRLTVL.

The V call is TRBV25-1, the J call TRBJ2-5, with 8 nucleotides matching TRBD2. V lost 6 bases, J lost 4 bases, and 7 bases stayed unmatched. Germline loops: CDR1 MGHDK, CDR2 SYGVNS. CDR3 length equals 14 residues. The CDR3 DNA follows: TGTGCCAGCAGACATAGCGGGAACACAGAGACCCAGTACTTC. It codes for CASRHSGNTETQYF.

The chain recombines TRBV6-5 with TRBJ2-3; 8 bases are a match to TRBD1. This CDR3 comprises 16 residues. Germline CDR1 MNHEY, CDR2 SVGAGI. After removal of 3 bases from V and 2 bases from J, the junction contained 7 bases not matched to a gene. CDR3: CASSYGAGQVTDTQYF. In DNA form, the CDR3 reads TGTGCCAGCAGTTATGGCGCGGGACAGGTCACAGATACGCAGTATTTT.

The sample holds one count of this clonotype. CDR3 residues: CSITGAGSPYEQYF. CDR3 in DNA: TGCAGCATAACCGGGGCAGGGTCTCCCTACGAGCAGTACTTC. This sequence joins TRBV29-1 and TRBJ2-4, with D perhaps given as TRBD1 or TRBD2 (5 bases each). Judging by the DNA end, TRBJ2-7 fits better; the J call may be wrong. Looked up from germline, CDR1 is SQVTM and CDR2 is ANQGSEA. The length of the CDR3 is 14 residues.

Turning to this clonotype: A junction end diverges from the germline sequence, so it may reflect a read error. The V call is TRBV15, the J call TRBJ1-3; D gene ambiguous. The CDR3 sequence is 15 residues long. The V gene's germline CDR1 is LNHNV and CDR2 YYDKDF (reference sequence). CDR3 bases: TGTGGCACCAGCAGAGATAGGGATCCTGGAAACACCATATATTTT. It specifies CGTSRDRDPGNTIYF.

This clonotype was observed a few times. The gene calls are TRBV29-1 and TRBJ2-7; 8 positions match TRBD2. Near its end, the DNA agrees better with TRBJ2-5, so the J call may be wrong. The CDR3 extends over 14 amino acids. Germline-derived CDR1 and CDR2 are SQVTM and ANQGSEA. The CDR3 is CSSSSGRRGETQYF. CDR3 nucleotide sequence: TGCAGCAGCAGCAGCGGGAGAAGGGGAGAGACCCAGTACTTC.

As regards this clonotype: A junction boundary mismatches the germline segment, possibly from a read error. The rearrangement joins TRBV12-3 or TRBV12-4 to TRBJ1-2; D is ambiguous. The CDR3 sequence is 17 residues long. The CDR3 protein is CASSLGFDASFDYGYTF. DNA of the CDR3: TGTGCCAGCAGCTTGGGGTTCGACGCCTCATTCGACTATGGTTACACCTTC.

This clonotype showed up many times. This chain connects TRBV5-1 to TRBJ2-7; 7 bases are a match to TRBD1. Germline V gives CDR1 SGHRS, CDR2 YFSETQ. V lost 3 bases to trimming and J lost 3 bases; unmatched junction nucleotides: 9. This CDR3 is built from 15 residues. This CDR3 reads CASSSYLGQNYEQYF. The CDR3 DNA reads TGCGCCAGCAGCTCATATCTGGGACAGAACTACGAGCAGTACTTC.

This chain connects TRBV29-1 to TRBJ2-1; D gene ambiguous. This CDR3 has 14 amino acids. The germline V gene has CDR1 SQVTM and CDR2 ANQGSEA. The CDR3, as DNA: TGCAGTGTTAACTCTAAGAGCTCCTACAATGAGCAGTTCTTC. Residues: CSVNSKSSYNEQFF.

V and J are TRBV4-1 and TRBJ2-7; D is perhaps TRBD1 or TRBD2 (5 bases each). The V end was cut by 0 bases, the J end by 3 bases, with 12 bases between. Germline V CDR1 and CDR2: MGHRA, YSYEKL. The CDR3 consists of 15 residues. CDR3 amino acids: CASSQDTSGLYEQYF. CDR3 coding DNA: TGCGCCAGCAGCCAAGACACTTCGGGGCTCTACGAGCAGTACTTC.

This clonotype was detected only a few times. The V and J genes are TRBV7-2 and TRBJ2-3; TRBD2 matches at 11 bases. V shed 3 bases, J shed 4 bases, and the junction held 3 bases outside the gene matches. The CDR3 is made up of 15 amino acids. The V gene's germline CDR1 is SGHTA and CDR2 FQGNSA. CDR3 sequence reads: CASSFGTSGADTQYF. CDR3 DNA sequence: TGTGCCAGCAGCTTTGGGACTAGCGGTGCAGATACGCAGTATTTT.

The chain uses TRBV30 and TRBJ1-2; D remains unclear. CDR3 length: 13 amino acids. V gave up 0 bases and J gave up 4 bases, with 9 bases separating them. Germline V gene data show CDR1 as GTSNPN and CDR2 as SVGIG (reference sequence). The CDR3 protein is CAWSVNMGYGYTF. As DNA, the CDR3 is TGTGCCTGGAGTGTAAATATGGGCTATGGCTACACCTTC.

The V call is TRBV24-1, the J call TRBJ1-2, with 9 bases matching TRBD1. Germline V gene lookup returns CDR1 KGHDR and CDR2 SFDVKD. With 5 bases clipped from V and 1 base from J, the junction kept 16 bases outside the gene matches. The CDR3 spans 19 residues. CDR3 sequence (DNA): TGTGCCACCAGTGGTGCGGGGACAGGGATCTCGAAGGATAACTATGGCTACACCTTC. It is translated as CATSGAGTGISKDNYGYTF.